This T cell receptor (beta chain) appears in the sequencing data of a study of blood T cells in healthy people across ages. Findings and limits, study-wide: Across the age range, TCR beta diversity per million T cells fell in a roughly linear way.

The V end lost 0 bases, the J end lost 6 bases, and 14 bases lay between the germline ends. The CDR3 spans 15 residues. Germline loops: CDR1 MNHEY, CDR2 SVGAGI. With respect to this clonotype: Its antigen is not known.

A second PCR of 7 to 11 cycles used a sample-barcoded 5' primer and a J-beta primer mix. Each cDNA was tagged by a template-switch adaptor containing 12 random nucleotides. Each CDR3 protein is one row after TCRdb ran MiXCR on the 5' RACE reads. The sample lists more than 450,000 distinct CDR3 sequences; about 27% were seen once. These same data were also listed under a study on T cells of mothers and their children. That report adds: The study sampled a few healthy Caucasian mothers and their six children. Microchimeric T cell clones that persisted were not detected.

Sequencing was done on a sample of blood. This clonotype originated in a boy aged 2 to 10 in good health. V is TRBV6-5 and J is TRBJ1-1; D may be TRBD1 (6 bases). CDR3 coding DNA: TGTGCCAGCAGTTACTCGAGGGCTCCAGGGGCTGAAGCTTTCTTT. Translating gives CASSYSRAPGAEAFF.